Listed below are T cell receptor beta chains from one sample, sequenced in a study of CD8 T cells in ankylosing spondylitis. One entry per CDR3 protein results from TCRdb running MiXCR on the 5' RACE reads. The data show some 290,000 distinct CDR3 sequences, around 20% seen once. The sequenced material came from blood, either unsorted or a sorted T cell fraction (not recorded which). The receptor set was obtained from a male donor with ankylosing spondylitis or in good health (not recorded which). The CDR3 runs from the conserved cysteine through the conserved F or W. The order of the fields is clone size, J gene, V gene, D gene, CDR3 protein, CDR3 DNA. The D gene is left open where the match is weak. Rows give clone size only sometimes, using once, few, many, or a class for an expanded clone.

clone size: few; J gene: TRBJ1-4; V gene: TRBV20-1; D gene: NA; CDR3 protein: CSARDSTANEKLFF; CDR3 DNA: TGCAGTGCTAGAGATTCGACAGCTAATGAAAAACTGTTTTTT
clone size: NA; J gene: TRBJ2-1; V gene: TRBV24-1; D gene: NA; CDR3 protein: CATSDLLSIHEQFF; CDR3 DNA: TGTGCCACCAGTGATTTGTTATCAATTCATGAGCAGTTCTTC
clone size: few; J gene: TRBJ1-5; V gene: TRBV20-1; D gene: NA; CDR3 protein: CSARGTWSFIGQPQHF; CDR3 DNA: TGCAGTGCTAGAGGTACTTGGTCCTTTATAGGTCAGCCCCAGCATTTT
clone size: many; J gene: TRBJ2-3; V gene: TRBV20-1; D gene: TRBD2; CDR3 protein: CSASPGLAADTQYF; CDR3 DNA: TGCAGTGCTAGCCCGGGACTAGCCGCAGATACGCAGTATTTT
clone size: NA; J gene: TRBJ1-5; V gene: TRBV5-1; D gene: TRBD1; CDR3 protein: CASSSGQGTNQPQHF; CDR3 DNA: TGCGCCAGCAGCTCGGGACAGGGGACCAATCAGCCCCAGCATTTT
clone size: NA; J gene: TRBJ1-4; V gene: TRBV11-2; D gene: NA; CDR3 protein: CASSFTGITNEKLFF; CDR3 DNA: TGTGCCAGCAGCTTTACAGGGATTACTAATGAAAAACTGTTTTTT
clone size: few; J gene: TRBJ2-3; V gene: TRBV5-1; D gene: TRBD2; CDR3 protein: CASSLVSSGGLLDTQYF; CDR3 DNA: TGCGCCAGCAGCTTGGTATCTAGCGGGGGCCTCCTAGATACGCAGTATTTT
clone size: NA; J gene: TRBJ1-6; V gene: TRBV28; D gene: NA; CDR3 protein: CASSTLEGQVYNSPLHF; CDR3 DNA: TGTGCCAGCAGTACACTGGAGGGGCAGGTCTATAATTCACCCCTCCACTTT
clone size: NA; J gene: TRBJ2-2; V gene: TRBV11-3; D gene: TRBD1; CDR3 protein: CASSLGQTAGGELFF; CDR3 DNA: TGTGCCAGCAGCTTGGGACAGACCGCGGGCGGGGAGCTGTTTTTT
clone size: NA; J gene: TRBJ2-1; V gene: TRBV5-6; D gene: TRBD1; CDR3 protein: CASSSGQGAGNEQFF; CDR3 DNA: TGTGCCAGCAGCTCCGGACAGGGGGCGGGAAATGAGCAGTTCTTC
clone size: NA; J gene: TRBJ2-5; V gene: TRBV20-1; D gene: TRBD1; CDR3 protein: CSARDRGKTQYF; CDR3 DNA: TGCAGTGCTAGGGACAGGGGAAAGACCCAGTACTTC
clone size: few; J gene: TRBJ2-1; V gene: TRBV5-1; D gene: TRBD2; CDR3 protein: CASSLGLAGPTYNEQFF; CDR3 DNA: TGCGCCAGCAGCTTGGGACTAGCGGGCCCTACCTACAATGAGCAGTTCTTC
clone size: NA; J gene: TRBJ2-3; V gene: TRBV21-1; D gene: NA; CDR3 protein: CASEGFWGGRPVTDTQYF; CDR3 DNA: TGTGCCAGCGAGGGATTTTGGGGCGGGAGGCCCGTCACAGATACGCAGTATTTT
clone size: many; J gene: TRBJ1-5; V gene: TRBV20-1; D gene: NA; CDR3 protein: CSAMGHQGNQPQHF; CDR3 DNA: TGCAGTGCTATGGGGCACCAGGGTAATCAGCCCCAGCATTTT
clone size: many; J gene: TRBJ2-5; V gene: TRBV29-1; D gene: NA; CDR3 protein: CSVDHRETQYF; CDR3 DNA: TGCAGCGTTGACCACCGAGAGACCCAGTACTTC
clone size: NA; J gene: TRBJ1-5; V gene: TRBV10-3; D gene: NA; CDR3 protein: CAISESKGLGNQPQHF; CDR3 DNA: TGTGCCATCAGTGAGTCGAAAGGGTTGGGCAATCAGCCCCAGCATTTT
clone size: NA; J gene: TRBJ2-1; V gene: TRBV6-1; D gene: NA; CDR3 protein: CASSPPGFDYSYNEQFF; CDR3 DNA: TGTGCCAGCAGCCCCCCGGGGTTTGATTACTCCTACAATGAGCAGTTCTTC
clone size: NA; J gene: TRBJ1-5; V gene: TRBV20-1; D gene: TRBD1; CDR3 protein: CSAREGAGGQPQHF; CDR3 DNA: TGCAGTGCTAGAGAAGGGGCAGGGGGTCAGCCCCAGCATTTT
clone size: NA; J gene: TRBJ2-5; V gene: TRBV30; D gene: NA; CDR3 protein: CAWRQMLQETQYF; CDR3 DNA: TGTGCCTGGCGACAGATGTTACAAGAGACCCAGTACTTC
clone size: NA; J gene: TRBJ2-5; V gene: TRBV27; D gene: TRBD1; CDR3 protein: CASSSIGQGGETQYF; CDR3 DNA: TGTGCCAGCAGTTCCATAGGACAGGGAGGAGAGACCCAGTACTTC
clone size: few; J gene: TRBJ1-5; V gene: TRBV29-1; D gene: NA; CDR3 protein: CSVVLSYSNQPQHF; CDR3 DNA: TGCAGCGTTGTTCTCAGCTATAGCAATCAGCCCCAGCATTTT
clone size: few; J gene: TRBJ1-2; V gene: TRBV20-1; D gene: TRBD1; CDR3 protein: CSARDPRTGPYGYTF; CDR3 DNA: TGCAGTGCTAGAGATCCCCGGACAGGACCCTATGGCTACACCTTC
clone size: NA; J gene: TRBJ2-5; V gene: TRBV5-1; D gene: TRBD1; CDR3 protein: CASSLAGTGVETQYF; CDR3 DNA: TGCGCCAGCAGCTTGGCCGGGACAGGGGTGGAGACCCAGTACTTC
clone size: NA; J gene: TRBJ1-1; V gene: TRBV18; D gene: NA; CDR3 protein: CASSRGQGEAFF; CDR3 DNA: TGTGCCAGCTCACGGGGGCAGGGTGAAGCTTTCTTT
clone size: many; J gene: TRBJ2-2; V gene: TRBV29-1; D gene: NA; CDR3 protein: CSVHDHDTGELFF; CDR3 DNA: TGCAGCGTCCACGACCATGACACCGGGGAGCTGTTTTTT
clone size: few; J gene: TRBJ2-1; V gene: TRBV5-1; D gene: TRBD2; CDR3 protein: CASSLRLAGLSYNEQFF; CDR3 DNA: TGCGCCAGCAGCTTACGACTAGCGGGCTTATCCTACAATGAGCAGTTCTTC
clone size: NA; J gene: TRBJ1-1; V gene: TRBV25-1; D gene: NA; CDR3 protein: CASSGVGVNTEAFF; CDR3 DNA: TGTGCCAGCAGTGGGGTGGGGGTGAACACTGAAGCTTTCTTT
clone size: NA; J gene: TRBJ2-3; V gene: TRBV4-1; D gene: NA; CDR3 protein: CASSPHGAGPDTQYF; CDR3 DNA: TGCGCCAGCAGCCCCCATGGCGCCGGGCCAGATACGCAGTATTTT
clone size: few; J gene: TRBJ2-3; V gene: TRBV5-1; D gene: TRBD1; CDR3 protein: CASTWGQGPADTQYF; CDR3 DNA: TGCGCCAGCACCTGGGGACAGGGCCCAGCAGATACGCAGTATTTT
clone size: once; J gene: TRBJ1-4; V gene: TRBV5-1; D gene: TRBD1; CDR3 protein: CASSLGNRGQSKNEKLFF; CDR3 DNA: TGCGCCAGCAGCTTGGGTAACAGGGGGCAATCTAAGAATGAAAAACTGTTTTTT
clone size: few; J gene: TRBJ2-5; V gene: TRBV10-1; D gene: NA; CDR3 protein: CASSPGGAQETQYF; CDR3 DNA: TGCGCCAGCAGCCCAGGGGGGGCCCAAGAGACCCAGTACTTC
clone size: NA; J gene: TRBJ1-2; V gene: TRBV15; D gene: NA; CDR3 protein: CATSRDKENYGYTF; CDR3 DNA: TGTGCCACCAGCAGAGATAAGGAAAACTATGGCTACACCTTC
clone size: NA; J gene: TRBJ2-5; V gene: TRBV20-1; D gene: NA; CDR3 protein: CSARPDTGRETQYF; CDR3 DNA: TGCAGTGCTAGACCAGATACAGGGCGAGAGACCCAGTACTTC
clone size: NA; J gene: TRBJ2-1; V gene: TRBV20-1; D gene: TRBD2; CDR3 protein: CSAYPGRGRSYNEQFF; CDR3 DNA: TGCAGTGCCTATCCCGGGCGGGGGAGGTCCTACAATGAGCAGTTCTTC
clone size: NA; J gene: TRBJ2-2; V gene: TRBV12-3/TRBV12-4; D gene: TRBD2; CDR3 protein: CTSSLTSGRPGELFF; CDR3 DNA: TGTACCAGCAGTTTGACTAGCGGGAGACCCGGGGAGCTGTTTTTT
clone size: few; J gene: TRBJ1-1; V gene: TRBV20-1; D gene: TRBD1; CDR3 protein: CSAGQPGQGGRTEAFF; CDR3 DNA: TGCAGTGCTGGACAACCGGGACAGGGAGGGCGCACTGAAGCTTTCTTT
clone size: many; J gene: TRBJ1-1; V gene: TRBV12-3/TRBV12-4; D gene: NA; CDR3 protein: CASSLGQNTEAFF; CDR3 DNA: TGTGCCAGCAGTTTGGGCCAGAACACTGAAGCTTTCTTT
clone size: NA; J gene: TRBJ2-1; V gene: TRBV19; D gene: TRBD2; CDR3 protein: CASSIQGLARESEQFF; CDR3 DNA: TGTGCCAGTAGTATCCAAGGACTAGCCCGGGAGTCTGAGCAGTTCTTC
clone size: few; J gene: TRBJ1-2; V gene: TRBV25-1; D gene: NA; CDR3 protein: CASSEPGRSRGYTF; CDR3 DNA: TGTGCCAGCAGTGAACCGGGACGCAGCAGGGGCTACACCTTC
clone size: NA; J gene: TRBJ1-4; V gene: TRBV3-1; D gene: NA; CDR3 protein: CACSLAARGRGGQGEKLFF; CDR3 DNA: TGTGCCTGCAGTTTAGCCGCCCGGGGAAGGGGCGGGCAGGGTGAAAAACTGTTTTTT